The 8 T cell receptor beta chains presented below share a single source sample, sequenced in a study of cytomegalovirus exposure and HLA in healthy donors. PCR used 60 Vbeta primers and 13 Jbeta primers. Here immunoSEQ multiplex PCR was the method, and the copy in TCRdb shows in-frame clones only, minus some. This table holds approximately 150,000 clones, around 9.6% found once. The specimen was PBMCs. Every receptor here comes from a male donor in good health and CMV-seronegative.

The chain employs TRBV6-1 and TRBJ2-3; possibly TRBD2 for D (5 bases). The CDR3 extends over 13 amino acids. Germline assignment: CDR1 MNHNS and CDR2 SASEGT. Trimming stripped 8 bases from V and 4 bases from J, with 13 bases between. The CDR3 DNA sequence: TGTGCCAGCTGGGGTCCGAGGGCAGATACGCAGTATTTT. It specifies CASWGPRADTQYF.

This clone has just a few counts. This chain joins TRBV4-1 and TRBJ2-1, with 11 bases identical to TRBD2. Germline V gene data show CDR1 as MGHRA and CDR2 as YSYEKL. The V gene end was trimmed by 5 bases and the J gene end by 4 bases; junction bases not matched to a gene: 7. The CDR3 spans 16 residues. The CDR3 bases are TGCGCCAGCAGCACTAAACTAGCGGGAGAATACAATGAGCAGTTCTTC. The encoded protein is CASSTKLAGEYNEQFF.

This clone was detected a few times. The rearrangement joins TRBV4-3 to TRBJ2-3; 9 bases align to TRBD2. The V gene end was trimmed by 0 bases and the J gene end by 1 base; junction bases not matched to a gene: 8. The CDR3 contains 18 residues. Germline V gene data show CDR1 as LGHNA and CDR2 as YSLEER. In nucleotides, the CDR3 is TGCGCCAGCAGCCAAGATCGCGCGCCTAGCGGGGGCACAGATACGCAGTATTTT. Translation gives CASSQDRAPSGGTDTQYF.

This chain connects TRBV28 to TRBJ2-7; 12 nucleotides line up with TRBD2. Germline CDR1 reads MDHEN; CDR2 reads SYDVKM. V was pared by 5 bases and J by 5 bases, with 13 bases of the junction left unmatched. There are 17 residues in the CDR3. Written as DNA, the CDR3 is TGTGCCAGCAGTCTTGCCCGCTCTAGCGGGGGGGGCCACGAGCAGTACTTC. As protein: CASSLARSSGGGHEQYF.

This chain uses TRBV11-2 with TRBJ2-7; possibly TRBD1 for D (6 bases). Germline CDR1 and CDR2: SGHAT and FQNNGV. V gave up 3 bases and J gave up 4 bases, with 13 bases separating them. This CDR3 comprises 14 residues. The DNA of the CDR3 is TGTGCCAGCAGCTTTGAACAGGGAAAGTACGAGCAGTACTTC. It translates to CASSFEQGKYEQYF.

The CDR3 sequence: CASSSLSGGYTGELFF. As DNA, the CDR3 is TGTGCCAGCAGCTCCCTTAGCGGGGGTTACACCGGGGAGCTGTTTTTT. The chain is built from TRBV13 and TRBJ2-2; TRBD2 aligns across 9 bases. The CDR3 runs 16 residues. The germline CDR1 and CDR2 sequences are PRHDT and FYEKMQ (reference sequence). V was clipped by 4 bases and J by 3 bases; unmatched bases: 6.

The table lists this clone with a few counts. The chain employs TRBV5-4 and TRBJ2-2, with D perhaps TRBD1 (6 bases). Germline V CDR1 and CDR2: SGHNT, YYREEE (reference sequence). The CDR3 is 15 residues long. Trimming shortened V by 1 base and J by 7 bases, and 14 bases separated the two germline ends. CDR3 in amino acids: CASSLWGRSGGELFF. The CDR3 coding sequence is TGTGCCAGCAGCTTGTGGGGGCGGTCGGGCGGGGAGCTGTTTTTT.

CDR3 DNA sequence: TGTGCCAGCAGGCCAAATCAGCCGGGACTAGCGGGCTACGAGCAGTACTTC. This translates into CASRPNQPGLAGYEQYF. The chain has TRBV2 and TRBJ2-7; 12 positions match TRBD2. Trimming at V came to 6 bases and at J to 3 bases, leaving 12 bases not matched to a gene. CDR3 length: 17 residues. Per germline, CDR1 SNHLY and CDR2 FYNNEI. Together with reference TRBV2 and TRBJ2-7, the CDR3 gives the full variable domain: EPEVTQTPSHQVTQMGQEVILRCVPISNHLYFYWYRQILGQKVEFLVSFYNNEISEKSEIFDDQFSVERPDGSNFTLKIRSTKLEDSAMYFCASRPNQPGLAGYEQYFGPGTRLTVT.